The clone carrying this T cell receptor (beta chain) appeared a few times. The antigen is not known. V lost 4 bases to trimming and J lost 8 bases, with 13 bases between them. This CDR3 has 13 amino acids. Germline values: CDR1 SGHNT, CDR2 YYREEE (reference sequence). The data were obtained in a study of beta chain features in type 1 diabetes. Overall study context: Age, gender and cell yields were alike across patients and healthy donors. Study results and limitations: Within patients, naive, central memory and Treg TCRB repertoires seemed more similar than within healthy donors. Patients with Type 1 diabetes showed moderately but significantly shorter TCRB CDR3s in all four CD4+ subsets. Type 1 diabetes patients had VDJ junctions that carried fewer insertions and more deletions.

Purity (above 98%) was reached by all sorted populations. Sequenced material consisted of expressed TCRB transcripts (all of the isolated RNA was reverse transcribed). TCRdb's table, derived via immunoSEQ multiplex PCR, lists solely in-frame clones and lacks some. The repertoire has roughly 250,000 clones, roughly 22% of them found once; the top ten carry more than 0.025%. The clonotype comes from a woman in her 40s with type 1 diabetes. The gene calls are TRBV5-4 and TRBJ2-1, with unresolved D. Sequencing was carried out using naive CD4+ T cells from blood. The CDR3 sequence is CASSRIRSYEQFF. As DNA, the CDR3 is TGTGCCAGCAGCAGAATAAGGAGCTATGAGCAGTTCTTC.